The clone carrying this T cell receptor (beta chain) was observed a few times. Antigen: not known. The data stem from a study of blood T cells in healthy people across ages. Whole-study findings and limits: More naive CD4+ cells and higher diversity were found in long-lived than in aged donors. Because sorting was not performed, PBMCs prevented conclusive naive versus antigen-experienced comparison. Older individuals had lower TCR beta diversity per million T cells (the decline was roughly linear).

A second PCR, run for roughly 7 to 11 cycles, used a sample-barcoded 5' primer plus a J-beta primer mix. TCRdb re-derived calls from the 5' RACE reads in MiXCR, one entry per CDR3 protein. Of over 1,500,000 distinct CDR3 sequences listed, around half were seen once; the top ten hold less than 2.5%. This TCR was recovered from a woman aged 35 to 49 in good health. The sample consisted of blood.

DNA for the CDR3: TGTGCCAGCAGCCAACTTTCCGGGACCCAAGAGACCCAGTACTTC. It translates to CASSQLSGTQETQYF. The chain recombines TRBV3-1 with TRBJ2-5, with D perhaps TRBD1 or TRBD2 (5 bases each). This CDR3 is built from 15 residues. The V gene lost 2 bases and the J gene lost 1 base, with 11 bases spanning the gap. Per the germline V gene, CDR1 is LGHDT and CDR2 is YNNKEL (reference sequence).